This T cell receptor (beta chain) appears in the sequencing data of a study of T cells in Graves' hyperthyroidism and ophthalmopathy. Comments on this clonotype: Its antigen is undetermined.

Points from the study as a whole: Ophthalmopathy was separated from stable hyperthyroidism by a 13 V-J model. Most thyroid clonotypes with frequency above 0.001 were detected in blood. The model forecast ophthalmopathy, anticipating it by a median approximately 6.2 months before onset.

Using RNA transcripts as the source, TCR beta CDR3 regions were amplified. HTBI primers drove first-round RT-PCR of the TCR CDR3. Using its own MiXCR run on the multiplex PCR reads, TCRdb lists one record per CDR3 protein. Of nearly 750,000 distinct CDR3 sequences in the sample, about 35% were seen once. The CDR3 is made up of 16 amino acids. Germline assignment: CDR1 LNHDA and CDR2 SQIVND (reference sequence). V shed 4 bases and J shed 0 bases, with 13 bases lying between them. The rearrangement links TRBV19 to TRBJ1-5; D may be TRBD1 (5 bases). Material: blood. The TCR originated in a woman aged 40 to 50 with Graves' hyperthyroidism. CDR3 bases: TGTGCCAGTAGTAAGCAGGGCAGTTATAGCAATCAGCCCCAGCATTTT. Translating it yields CASSKQGSYSNQPQHF. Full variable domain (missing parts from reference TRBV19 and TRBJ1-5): DGGITQSPKYLFRKEGQNVTLSCEQNLNHDAMYWYRQDPGQGLRLIYYSQIVNDFQKGDIAEGYSVSREKKESFPLTVTSAQKNPTAFYLCASSKQGSYSNQPQHFGDGTRLSIL.